These 10 T cell receptor beta chains were all obtained from the same sample, sequenced in a study of radiation and T cells in renal cell carcinoma. Time point noted: blood 4 weeks post-SBRT, at nephrectomy. Documented treatment: 15 Gy SBRT to primary tumor, nephrectomy 4 weeks later. Profiled with immunoSEQ multiplex PCR; TCRdb holds only in-frame clones, not every one. The data contain 150,000 or so clones, 88% of them singletons. Source: blood, taken from a patient whose treatment included radiotherapy and nephrectomy. The receptor source for this set is a woman in her forties or fifties with renal cell carcinoma.

Concerning this clone itself: The germline gene is not matched at one end of the junction; a read error may be the cause. The chain links TRBV2 to TRBJ1-5, with TRBD1 matching over 10 bases. The CDR3 contains 14 residues. The germline V gene encodes CDR1 SNHLY and CDR2 FYNNEI. CDR3 nucleotides: TGTGCCAGCAGGGAAGACAGGGGGCTTCAGCCCCAGCATTTT. As protein: CASREDRGLQPQHF.

The chain links TRBV9 to TRBJ2-1; D unresolved. The CDR3 totals 12 residues. V lost 3 bases to trimming and J lost 5 bases, with 6 bases between them. Germline CDR1 SGDLS, CDR2 YYNGEE. CDR3 sequence reads: CASSARDNEQFF. CDR3 coding DNA: TGTGCCAGCAGCGCCCGTGACAATGAGCAGTTCTTC.

J is TRBJ1-2 and V is TRBV19, with TRBD1 matching over 7 bases. Trimming cost V 4 bases and J 4 bases; bases outside gene matches: 12. The CDR3 contains 16 residues. Looked up from germline, CDR1 is LNHDA and CDR2 is SQIVND (reference sequence). The CDR3 nucleotides are TGTGCCAGTAGTAGCACCTCCGGACAGGTGATCTATGGCTACACCTTC. Translated: CASSSTSGQVIYGYTF.

The rearrangement joins TRBV9 to TRBJ2-2, with 7 bases identical to TRBD2. The CDR3 sequence is 15 residues long. The V segment lost 4 bases and the J segment 2 bases; nucleotides outside the gene matches: 5. Germline V gene data show CDR1 as SGDLS and CDR2 as YYNGEE. CDR3 amino acids: CASSPTSRNTGELFF. In DNA, the CDR3 is TGTGCCAGCAGCCCGACTAGCAGAAACACCGGGGAGCTGTTTTTT.

This chain uses TRBV20-1 with TRBJ1-1, with D uncertain. CDR1 is DFQATT and CDR2 is SNEGSKA in the germline V gene (reference sequence). CDR3 length: 11 amino acids. Trimming removed 3 bases from V and 8 bases from J, with 10 bases in between. The CDR3 coding sequence is TGCAGTGCTAGGGGTGACGGGGAAGCTTTCTTT. Translating it yields CSARGDGEAFF.

The chain links TRBV7-9 to TRBJ2-5; 11 positions agree with TRBD2. V shed 5 bases, J shed 4 bases, and the junction held 15 bases outside the gene matches. The CDR3 extends over 18 amino acids. The germline V gene has CDR1 SEHNR and CDR2 FQNEAQ (reference sequence). Written as DNA, the CDR3 is TGTGCCAGCAGCCAAAGTAGGGGGCGACTAGCGGGGATAGAGACCCAGTACTTC. Its protein product is CASSQSRGRLAGIETQYF. Using reference TRBV7-9 and TRBJ2-5 for the parts outside the CDR3, the full variable domain is DTGVSQNPRHKITKRGQNVTFRCDPISEHNRLYWYRQTLGQGPEFLTYFQNEAQLEKSRLLSDRFSAERPKGSFSTLEIQRTEQGDSAMYLCASSQSRGRLAGIETQYFGPGTRLLVL.

In nucleotides, the CDR3 is TGTGCCAGCAGCGGGGACAATAGGGGGGAAAAACTGTTTTTT. Its protein product is CASSGDNRGEKLFF. The chain carries TRBV5-5 and TRBJ1-4, with a possible D match to TRBD1 (6 bases). The CDR3 covers 14 residues. Germline CDR1 and CDR2: SGHKS and YYEKEE (reference sequence). V lost 4 bases and J 8 bases, leaving 15 bases between the germline ends. Based on the CDR3 plus reference TRBV5-5 and TRBJ1-4, the full variable domain is DAGVTQSPTHLIKTRGQQVTLRCSPISGHKSVSWYQQVLGQGPQFIFQYYEKEERGRGNFPDRFSARQFPNYSSELNVNALLLGDSALYLCASSGDNRGEKLFFGSGTQLSVL.

The chain combines TRBV5-4 with TRBJ1-2, with no clear D. V was shortened by 4 bases and J by 3 bases, with 10 bases between the two germline ends. This CDR3 has 13 residues. Looked up from germline, CDR1 is SGHNT and CDR2 is YYREEE (reference sequence). CDR3 coding DNA: TGTGCCAGCAGCAGGACCGATCACTATGGCTACACCTTC. It is translated as CASSRTDHYGYTF.

This clone was observed a few times. The rearrangement joins TRBV7-9 to TRBJ1-2; a possible D gene is TRBD1 (6 bases). The CDR3 totals 14 residues. V gave up 4 bases and J gave up 7 bases, with 16 bases separating them. The germline gives CDR1 SEHNR, CDR2 FQNEAQ (reference sequence). The CDR3 bases are TGTGCCAGCAGCTCACAGGGATCTAGGACTGGCTACACCTTC. Its translation: CASSSQGSRTGYTF.

The chain combines TRBV20-1 with TRBJ2-5, with D unresolved. Between the trimmed V and J ends, which lost 4 bases and 5 bases, there was a span of 8 bases. The CDR3 is 11 residues long. Germline V gene data show CDR1 as DFQATT and CDR2 as SNEGSKA (reference sequence). CDR3 amino acids: CSAMPEETQYF. DNA of the CDR3: TGCAGTGCTATGCCCGAGGAGACCCAGTACTTC.